This note documents a single T cell receptor (beta chain) sequence. Its cognate antigen is unknown. These data come from a study of T cell responses to AZD1222 COVID-19 vaccine. Only in-frame clones appear in the TCRdb table, and some are missing; sequencing was by immunoSEQ multiplex PCR. This sample yields about 28,000 clones, of which about nine tenths are seen a single time; about 1.2% belongs to the top ten. Whole-study results and caveats: Rises in breadth and depth of Spike-specific TCRs came after two AZD1222 doses. Baseline seropositivity characterized only six AZD1222 recipients.

There are 14 residues in the CDR3. Trimming left V 0 bases short and J 1 base short, with 7 bases between. Germline lookup yields CDR1 SGHNT and CDR2 YYREEE (reference sequence). The sample in question was peripheral blood, obtained on day 0 of AZD1222 vaccination. V usage is TRBV5-4 and J usage is TRBJ1-1; D call uncertain. This TCR was sampled from an adult in good health. CDR3 in DNA: TGTGCCAGCAGCTTGGAGACGGGGAACACTGAAGCTTTCTTT. Protein sequence: CASSLETGNTEAFF.